The 17 T cell receptor beta chains given below trace back to one sample, sequenced in a study of shared clonotypes between healthy human individuals. The repertoire was sequenced with immunoSEQ multiplex PCR; TCRdb's copy has only in-frame clones and lacks some. The sample includes 2 million to 2.5 million clones, approximately 95% seen only once; the top ten take 0.35% to 0.45%. Input material: naive CD4+ T cells from PBMCs. Subset here: CD45RA+ positively selected. The source is a young man in good health. Some clones in this sample may be carry-over from other donors' samples.

CDR3 sequence: CASSQSGGGGNQPQHF. The CDR3 DNA sequence: TGCGCCAGCAGTCAATCGGGGGGCGGCGGCAATCAGCCCCAGCATTTT. This chain joins TRBV23-1 and TRBJ1-5, with D tentatively TRBD1 (6 bases). TRBV23-1 belongs to the ORF category, with a function that is uncertain. Trimming stripped 0 bases from V and 2 bases from J, with 11 bases between. CDR3 length: 16 residues.

The V and J genes are TRBV4-1 and TRBJ2-5; maybe TRBD1 (5 bases). Trimming shortened V by 4 bases and J by 5 bases, and 11 bases separated the two germline ends. This CDR3 spans 13 amino acids. The germline CDR1 and CDR2 sequences are MGHRA and YSYEKL. CDR3 coding DNA: TGCGCCAGCAGCCCCCAGGGCAGGGAGACCCAGTACTTC. Its translation: CASSPQGRETQYF.

This clone was seen a few times. The V gene is TRBV19, the J gene TRBJ1-2, with 8 bases identical to TRBD1. Germline assignment: CDR1 LNHDA and CDR2 SQIVND (reference sequence). The CDR3 extends over 14 amino acids. With V trimmed by 3 bases and J by 4 bases, 4 bases remained unmatched. The chain's CDR3 is CASSMLGTGYGYTF. The CDR3 bases are TGTGCCAGTAGTATGCTCGGGACAGGCTATGGCTACACCTTC.

This rearrangement joins TRBV5-1 to TRBJ1-1; maybe TRBD1 (6 bases). The CDR3 runs 14 residues. The germline V gene has CDR1 SGHRS and CDR2 YFSETQ. Trimming took 1 base from V and 11 from J, leaving 18 bases between them. The CDR3 region is CASSLTGPGHLAFF. The CDR3 bases are TGCGCCAGCAGCTTGACCGGGCCGGGACACCTGGCTTTCTTT. Using reference TRBV5-1 and TRBJ1-1 for the parts outside the CDR3, the full variable domain is KAGVTQTPRYLIKTRGQQVTLSCSPISGHRSVSWYQQTPGQGLQFLFEYFSETQRNKGNFPGRFSGRQFSNSRSEMNVSTLELGDSALYLCASSLTGPGHLAFFGQGTRLTVV.

The CDR3 loop is CASSPSGDYYGYTF. The CDR3 nucleotides are TGTGCCAGCTCCCCATCAGGCGATTACTATGGCTACACCTTC. The gene calls are TRBV18 and TRBJ1-2; D call uncertain. The CDR3 extends over 14 amino acids. Germline V gene sequence: CDR1 KGHSH, CDR2 LQKENI. Deletions cut 6 bases from V and 3 bases from J, with 14 bases between.

A single count supports this clone. The chain couples TRBV5-4 to TRBJ2-6; D might be TRBD1 or TRBD2, each matching 5 bases. CDR3 length: 19 amino acids. Deletions cut 4 bases from V and 0 bases from J, with 20 bases between. Germline values: CDR1 SGHNT, CDR2 YYREEE (reference sequence). CDR3 sequence (DNA): TGTGCCAGCAGCCCCAGAGGGGCCCAAATTAGCTCTGGGGCCAACGTCCTGACTTTC. Its translation: CASSPRGAQISSGANVLTF.

With respect to this clone: Other nucleotide sequences in the sample specify the same CDR3. The V and J genes are TRBV4-3 and TRBJ2-7; D unclear. The CDR3 length is 15 residues. The germline gives CDR1 LGHNA, CDR2 YSLEER. V was trimmed by 1 base and J by 2 bases, leaving 12 bases between them. For the CDR3, the DNA is TGCGCCAGCAGCCAAGCGGCAACGGATACCTACGAGCAGTACTTC. Translating it yields CASSQAATDTYEQYF.

This chain links TRBV4-1 with TRBJ2-3, with 8 bases matching TRBD1. V lost 2 bases, J lost 0 bases, and 1 base stayed unmatched. Looked up from germline, CDR1 is MGHRA and CDR2 is YSYEKL. This CDR3 comprises 15 residues. DNA of the CDR3: TGCGCCAGCAGCCAAAGGACAGGGAGCACAGATACGCAGTATTTT. This codes for CASSQRTGSTDTQYF.

The gene calls are TRBV7-2 and TRBJ1-5; D not resolved. Trimming cost V 2 bases and J 1 base, with 9 bases left between them. The CDR3 is 15 amino acids. Germline-derived CDR1 and CDR2 are SGHTA and FQGNSA. The CDR3: CASSLNSGSNQPQHF. The DNA for the CDR3 is TGTGCCAGCAGCTTAAACTCGGGAAGCAATCAGCCCCAGCATTTT.

The chain has TRBV5-1 and TRBJ2-3; D not certain. V lost 4 bases to trimming and J lost 5 bases, with 26 bases between them. The CDR3 totals 18 residues. Germline V gene lookup returns CDR1 SGHRS and CDR2 YFSETQ. In nucleotides, the CDR3 is TGCGCCAGCAGCCCGCCGTTATTGAGTGGTGATTTATTAGATACGCAGTATTTT. Translating gives CASSPPLLSGDLLDTQYF.

The chain links TRBV27 to TRBJ2-2; TRBD1 matches at 12 bases. The V gene's germline CDR1 is MNHEY and CDR2 SMNVEV (reference sequence). CDR3 size: 15 residues. V dropped 7 bases and J dropped 3; count of bases not matched to a gene: 3. CDR3 sequence reads: CASKGQGADTGELFF. CDR3 DNA sequence: TGTGCCAGCAAGGGACAGGGGGCTGACACCGGGGAGCTGTTTTTT.

The chain has TRBV20-1 and TRBJ2-1, with D uncertain. In germline, CDR1 is DFQATT, CDR2 SNEGSKA (reference sequence). Between the trimmed V and J ends, which lost 4 bases and 9 bases, there was a span of 10 bases. This CDR3 is 11 amino acids long. The CDR3 protein is CSATSVGEQFF. CDR3 bases: TGCAGTGCTACCTCCGTAGGTGAGCAGTTCTTC.

The genes are TRBV11-3 and TRBJ2-7; maybe TRBD1 (6 bases). V was shortened by 3 bases and J by 0 bases, with 21 bases between the two germline ends. Germline V gene sequence: CDR1 SGHNT, CDR2 YENEEA. There are 18 residues in the CDR3. The CDR3 DNA is TGTGCCAGCAGCTTTCAAGCCGACAGGTTTTCCCTCTCCTACGAGCAGTACTTC. Translating gives CASSFQADRFSLSYEQYF.

The chain carries TRBV5-4 and TRBJ2-3; D possibly corresponds to TRBD1 (6 bases). The germline gives CDR1 SGHNT, CDR2 YYREEE (reference sequence). The CDR3 is 15 residues long. In nucleotides, the CDR3 is TGTCATGCCAGCCGAGGTATGGGGGACATAGATACGCAGTATTTT. This encodes CHASRGMGDIDTQYF.

J is TRBJ2-5 and V is TRBV2, with 14 bases matching TRBD2. V trimming: 6 bases; J trimming: 7 bases; junction bases outside the gene matches: 16. Germline assignment: CDR1 SNHLY and CDR2 FYNNEI. The CDR3 has 18 residues. The CDR3 loop reads CASRTGTSGRMMGGTQYF. The DNA for the CDR3 is TGTGCCAGCAGAACCGGGACTAGCGGGAGAATGATGGGCGGGACCCAGTACTTC.

The rearrangement uses TRBV5-1 and TRBJ2-7, with 7 nucleotides matching TRBD1. V was pared by 4 bases and J by 2 bases, with 12 bases of the junction left unmatched. This CDR3 has 16 amino acids. Per germline, CDR1 SGHRS and CDR2 YFSETQ. CDR3 sequence reads: CASSPIPGQRTYEQYF. As DNA, the CDR3 is TGCGCCAGCAGCCCAATTCCGGGACAGCGAACCTACGAGCAGTACTTC. The variable domain in full, with the rest retrieved from reference TRBV5-1 and TRBJ2-7, is KAGVTQTPRYLIKTRGQQVTLSCSPISGHRSVSWYQQTPGQGLQFLFEYFSETQRNKGNFPGRFSGRQFSNSRSEMNVSTLELGDSALYLCASSPIPGQRTYEQYFGPGTRLTVT.

This chain joins TRBV11-2 and TRBJ1-3; 9 bases agree with TRBD1. The V gene end was trimmed by 6 bases and the J gene end by 6 bases; junction bases not matched to a gene: 12. Per the germline V gene, CDR1 is SGHAT and CDR2 is FQNNGV. The CDR3 contains 16 residues. The CDR3 DNA reads TGTGCCAGCAGTCGTCCTCCGGGACAGGGTAAAAACACCATATATTTT. Its protein is CASSRPPGQGKNTIYF.